Below, one T cell receptor beta chain is given with its context. As originally analysed: Estimation of nucleated cell counts relied on the amplification of reference gene primers. The table came from immunoSEQ multiplex PCR; TCRdb's copy has only in-frame clones and leaves some out. Clone size and V and J calls were adopted from that table, with D and trimming inferred from the DNA. The sample lists more than 100,000 clones; approximately 80% were seen once. The CDR3 length is 12 residues. Germline CDR1 SQVTM, CDR2 ANQGSEA. V gave up 7 bases and J gave up 2 bases, with 11 bases separating them. This sample is drawn from a study of blood T cell repertoires in COVID-19. About the research overall: The samples span acute and convalescent COVID-19 from the United States, Italy and Spain. In each case, the material was cDNA or gDNA derived from T cells, B-cell-depleted T cells, or PBMCs.

V is TRBV29-1 and J is TRBJ1-2; no reliable D call. The receptor comes from a woman of 80 years or more with acute or convalescent COVID-19. Input material: peripheral blood. Written as DNA, the CDR3 is TGCAGCGCACGTGGGCAGAACTATGGCTACACCTTC. Its protein is CSARGQNYGYTF.